These 8 T cell receptor beta chains originate from one sample sequenced in a study of neurological immune-mediated disorders. TCRdb reprocessed the 5' RACE reads via MiXCR and lists one record per CDR3 protein. The sample holds approximately 31,000 distinct CDR3 sequences, less than 15% seen once. Time point defined: longitudinal time-point 2. Sequencing used PBMCs. The source is a woman in her 40s in good health.

For this clonotype: A read error may be the cause here, since a much bigger clone is one base away. This rearrangement joins TRBV12-3 or TRBV12-4 to TRBJ1-1; D is uncertain. The V gene lost 1 base and the J gene lost 3 bases, with 12 bases spanning the gap. The CDR3 extends over 15 amino acids. CDR3 residues: CASSLGQTMDTEAFF. The CDR3, as DNA: TGTGCCAGCAGTTTAGGGCAGACCATGGACACTGAAGCTTTCTTT.

This clonotype qualifies as medium-sized. V usage is TRBV5-1 and J usage is TRBJ2-5; unclear D gene. CDR3 length: 14 amino acids. The germline V gene has CDR1 SGHRS and CDR2 YFSETQ. Deletions cut 2 bases from V and 2 bases from J, with 10 bases between. The CDR3 sequence is CASSLAAVQETQYF. CDR3 DNA sequence: TGCGCCAGCAGCTTAGCAGCTGTACAAGAGACCCAGTACTTC.

This clonotype came up many times. The V and J genes are TRBV2 and TRBJ2-7; TRBD2 might be the D (6 bases). V was clipped by 5 bases and J by 9 bases, with 26 bases between them. This CDR3 comprises 16 residues. Germline values: CDR1 SNHLY, CDR2 FYNNEI. CDR3 sequence: CASSHLPGLSASGQYF. The CDR3 DNA reads TGTGCCAGCAGTCATCTCCCGGGACTCTCCGCCTCCGGGCAGTACTTC.

This clonotype was detected ten times or more. The chain links TRBV9 to TRBJ2-5; TRBD2 matches 9 bases. The V and J ends lost 3 bases and 4 bases, in that order; junction bases with no gene match: 7. In germline, CDR1 is SGDLS, CDR2 YYNGEE. This CDR3 spans 15 amino acids. The CDR3, as DNA: TGTGCCAGCAGCGCCCGCGGGAGGGAAGCAGAGACCCAGTACTTC. Translation gives CASSARGREAETQYF.

This clonotype was counted many times. The chain combines TRBV7-2 with TRBJ2-1; the D is unclear. The V gene's germline CDR1 is SGHTA and CDR2 FQGNSA. The CDR3 is 14 amino acids. With 3 bases removed from V and 9 bases from J, the gap between germline ends came to 15 bases. CDR3 sequence: CASSFEVGIGEQFF. The CDR3 nucleotides are TGTGCCAGCAGCTTCGAGGTTGGGATTGGTGAGCAGTTCTTC.

This clonotype was counted many times. The gene calls are TRBV6-5 and TRBJ1-2; D may be TRBD1 (5 bases). Trimming pared 8 bases from V and 5 bases from J, leaving 15 bases between. Per the germline V gene, CDR1 is MNHEY and CDR2 is SVGAGI. CDR3 size: 13 residues. Written as DNA, the CDR3 is TGTGCCAGCTCCGGCAGGGCCCCTTATGGCTACACCTTC. It translates to CASSGRAPYGYTF.

The chain couples TRBV6-4 to TRBJ2-1, with D possibly TRBD2 on 6 matching bases. Germline V gene sequence: CDR1 MRHNA, CDR2 SNTAGT. Trimming stripped 0 bases from V and 2 bases from J, with 11 bases between. The CDR3 length is 16 residues. CDR3 sequence reads: CASSDSYGSPYNEQFF. The CDR3 nucleotides read TGTGCCAGCAGTGACTCGTACGGGAGTCCCTACAATGAGCAGTTCTTC.

This clonotype is medium-sized in the sample. In DNA, the CDR3 is TGTGCCAGCAGCGATCACTATGGCTACACCTTC. It is translated as CASSDHYGYTF. V and J are TRBV12-3 or TRBV12-4 and TRBJ1-2; D not resolved. CDR3 length equals 11 residues. The V and J ends lost 6 bases and 3 bases respectively, with 5 bases between them.